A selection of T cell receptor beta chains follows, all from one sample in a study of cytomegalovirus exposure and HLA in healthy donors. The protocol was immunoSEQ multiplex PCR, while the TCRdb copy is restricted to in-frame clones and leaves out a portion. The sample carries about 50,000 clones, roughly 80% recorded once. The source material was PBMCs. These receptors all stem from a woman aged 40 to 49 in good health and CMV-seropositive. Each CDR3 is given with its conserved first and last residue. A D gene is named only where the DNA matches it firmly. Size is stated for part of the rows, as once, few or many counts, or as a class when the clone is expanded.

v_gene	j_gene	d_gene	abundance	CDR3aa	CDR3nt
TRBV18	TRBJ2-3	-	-	CASSRTSTDTQYF	TGTGCCAGCTCGCGGACTTCGACAGATACGCAGTATTTT
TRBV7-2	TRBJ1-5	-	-	CASSLRGDQPQHF	TGTGCCAGCAGCCTCAGGGGTGATCAGCCCCAGCATTTT
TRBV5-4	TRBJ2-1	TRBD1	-	CASSLDFGQGLDNEQFF	TGTGCCAGCAGCTTGGATTTTGGACAGGGGCTAGACAATGAGCAGTTCTTC
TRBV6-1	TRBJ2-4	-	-	CASSEFLAKNIQYF	TGTGCCAGCAGTGAATTCTTAGCCAAAAACATTCAGTACTTC
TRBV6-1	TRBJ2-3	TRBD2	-	CASSEALGVAGGRRLTDTQYF	TGTGCCAGCAGTGAAGCGCTAGGGGTAGCGGGGGGGCGGCGTCTAACAGATACGCAGTATTTT
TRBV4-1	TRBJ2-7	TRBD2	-	CASSQGGGEYEQYF	TGCGCCAGCAGCCAAGGCGGGGGGGAGTACGAGCAGTACTTC
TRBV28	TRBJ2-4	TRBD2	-	CASSLGPPGTSGYF	TGTGCCAGCAGTTTAGGCCCACCCGGGACTAGTGGGTACTTC
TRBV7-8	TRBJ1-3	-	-	CASSFGSVNTIYF	TGTGCCAGCAGCTTCGGTTCGGTAAACACCATATATTTT
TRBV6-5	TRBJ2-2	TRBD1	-	CASSYGQGAGELFF	TGTGCCAGCAGTTACGGGCAGGGGGCTGGGGAGCTGTTTTTT
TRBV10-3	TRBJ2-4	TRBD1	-	CAISERAGGEKNIQYF	TGTGCCATCAGTGAGAGGGCAGGGGGTGAAAAAAACATTCAGTACTTC
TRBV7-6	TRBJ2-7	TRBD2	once	CASSLAPAGGNEQYF	TGTGCCAGCAGCTTAGCCCCAGCGGGGGGGAACGAGCAGTACTTC
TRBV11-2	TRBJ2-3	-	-	CASRHRGGATDTQYF	TGTGCCAGCAGGCACCGAGGGGGGGCCACAGATACGCAGTATTTT
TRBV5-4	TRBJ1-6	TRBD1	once	CASSLEANRGINSPLHF	TGTGCCAGCAGCTTGGAGGCAAACAGGGGGATTAATTCACCCCTCCACTTT
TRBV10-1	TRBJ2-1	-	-	CASSDSLNNEQFF	TGCGCCAGCAGTGATAGCCTGAACAATGAGCAGTTCTTC
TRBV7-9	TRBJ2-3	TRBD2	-	CASSSPPLGGSTDTQYF	TGTGCCAGCAGCTCTCCCCCCTTGGGGGGGAGCACAGATACGCAGTATTTT
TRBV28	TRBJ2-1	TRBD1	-	CASIPSRGHGSFF	TGTGCCAGCATTCCCTCCAGGGGGCATGGTTCGTTCTTC
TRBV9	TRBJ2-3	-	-	CASSAMDTQYF	TGTGCCAGCAGCGCCATGGATACGCAGTATTTT
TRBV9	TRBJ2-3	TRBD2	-	CASSVSSGSTDTQYF	TGTGCCAGCAGCGTTAGTAGCGGGAGCACAGATACGCAGTATTTT
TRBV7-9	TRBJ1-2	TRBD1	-	CASSPRDRGRGAYGYTF	TGTGCCAGCAGCCCCCGGGACAGGGGAAGGGGAGCCTATGGCTACACCTTC
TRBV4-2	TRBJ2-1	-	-	CASSQEVGTPRPWQFF	TGTGCCAGCAGCCAAGAGGTGGGGACACCCCGACCTTGGCAGTTCTTC
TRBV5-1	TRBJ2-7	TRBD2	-	CASSSGTSGTGEQYF	TGCGCCAGCAGTTCCGGGACTAGCGGCACAGGGGAGCAGTACTTC
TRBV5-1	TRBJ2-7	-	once	CASSPSGETGQYF	TGCGCCAGCAGCCCCTCAGGGGAGACGGGGCAGTACTTC
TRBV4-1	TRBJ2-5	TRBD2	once	CASSQDWGLAETQYF	TGCGCCAGCAGCCAAGATTGGGGACTAGCGGAGACCCAGTACTTC
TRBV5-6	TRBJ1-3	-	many	CASSLDPRATVRSGNTIYF	TGTGCCAGCAGCTTGGACCCGCGAGCGACAGTCCGCTCTGGAAACACCATATATTTT
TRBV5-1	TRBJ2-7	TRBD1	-	CASSQTMDRLVYEQYF	TGCGCCAGCAGCCAGACAATGGACAGGCTAGTCTACGAGCAGTACTTC
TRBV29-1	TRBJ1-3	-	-	CSAIQGSGNTIYF	TGCAGCGCTATACAGGGATCTGGAAACACCATATATTTT
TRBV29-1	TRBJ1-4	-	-	CSVELSNEKLFF	TGCAGCGTTGAACTGTCTAATGAAAAACTGTTTTTT
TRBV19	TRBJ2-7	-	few	CASSMVSGALYEQYF	TGTGCCAGTAGTATGGTCTCAGGGGCCCTTTACGAGCAGTACTTC
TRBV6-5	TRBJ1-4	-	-	CASSYSGQSNEKLFF	TGTGCCAGCAGTTACTCGGGACAAAGTAATGAAAAACTGTTTTTT
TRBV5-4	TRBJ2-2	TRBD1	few	CASNPTGATGELFF	TGTGCCAGCAACCCGACAGGGGCCACCGGGGAGCTGTTTTTT
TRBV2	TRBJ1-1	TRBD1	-	CASTKGQVLTEAFF	TGTGCCAGCACCAAGGGACAGGTCCTCACTGAAGCTTTCTTT
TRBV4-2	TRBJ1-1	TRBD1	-	CASSQGNRGETEAFF	TGTGCCAGCAGCCAAGGCAACAGGGGAGAGACTGAAGCTTTCTTT
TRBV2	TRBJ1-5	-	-	CASSNSRQPQHF	TGTGCCAGCAGCAACAGTCGACAGCCCCAGCATTTT
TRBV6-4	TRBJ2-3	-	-	CASSAGGTDTQYF	TGTGCCAGCAGTGCGGGGGGCACAGATACGCAGTATTTT
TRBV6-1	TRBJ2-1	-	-	CASSERAGLYNEQFF	TGTGCCAGCAGTGAACGGGCGGGCTTATACAATGAGCAGTTCTTC
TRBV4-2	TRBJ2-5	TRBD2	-	CASSQERASGGQETQYF	TGTGCCAGCAGCCAAGAAAGGGCTAGCGGGGGCCAAGAGACCCAGTACTTC
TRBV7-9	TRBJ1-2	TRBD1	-	CASSLDRESGYTF	TGTGCCAGCAGCCTGGACAGGGAGTCTGGCTACACCTTC
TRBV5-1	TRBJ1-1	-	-	CASSLRAGANTEAFF	TGCGCCAGCAGCTTGCGGGCAGGGGCTAACACTGAAGCTTTCTTT
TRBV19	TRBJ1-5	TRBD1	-	CASSITDRGTQPQHF	TGTGCCAGTAGTATCACGGACAGGGGGACTCAGCCCCAGCATTTT
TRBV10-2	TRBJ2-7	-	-	CASGVGGASREQYF	TGCGCCAGCGGGGTTGGTGGGGCGTCGAGGGAGCAGTACTTC
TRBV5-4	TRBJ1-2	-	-	CASSLNSGQVYGYTF	TGTGCCAGCAGTTTGAACTCCGGCCAGGTCTATGGCTACACCTTC
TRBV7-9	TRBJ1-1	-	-	CASSLGQYVSEAFF	TGTGCCAGCAGCTTAGGACAGTACGTCTCTGAAGCTTTCTTT
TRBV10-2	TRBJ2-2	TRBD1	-	CASPAGQGTGELFF	TGCGCCTCCCCAGCGGGACAGGGGACCGGGGAGCTGTTTTTT
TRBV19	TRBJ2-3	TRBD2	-	CASRPSGPTDTQYF	TGTGCCAGTCGCCCTAGCGGCCCCACAGATACGCAGTATTTT
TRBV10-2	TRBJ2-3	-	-	CASSDTSDRVIF	TGCGCCAGCAGTGATACGAGCGATCGGGTAATTTTT
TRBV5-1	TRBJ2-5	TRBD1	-	CASSLVGQETQYF	TGCGCCAGCAGCTTGGTGGGACAGGAGACCCAGTACTTC
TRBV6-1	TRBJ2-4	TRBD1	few	CASTEGTGGGIQYF	TGTGCCAGCACCGAAGGGACAGGGGGGGGCATTCAGTACTTC